In its sample, the clone carrying this T cell receptor beta chain was seen many times. Cells sorted as Tregs were CD4+, CD25+ and CD127-/low. The CDR3 extends over 14 amino acids. V dropped 6 bases and J dropped 2 bases, with 14 bases sitting between them. Full-length variable regions came from constant-region reverse primers plus semi-nested Nested Universal Primer A PCR. A single record per CDR3 protein comes from TCRdb applying MiXCR to the 5' RACE reads. The sample lists around 10,000 distinct CDR3 sequences, 27% seen once, with 2.5% to 3% in the top ten. The J gene is TRBJ2-7, the V gene TRBV12-3 or TRBV12-4; D assignment may be TRBD1 or TRBD2 (5 bases each). The clonotype was recovered from a female donor with breast cancer. Source material: Tregs sorted from a lymph node. The DNA of the CDR3 is TGTGCCAGCAGCCGGGGACGGAAACCCTACGAGCAGTACTTC. The encoded protein is CASSRGRKPYEQYF.